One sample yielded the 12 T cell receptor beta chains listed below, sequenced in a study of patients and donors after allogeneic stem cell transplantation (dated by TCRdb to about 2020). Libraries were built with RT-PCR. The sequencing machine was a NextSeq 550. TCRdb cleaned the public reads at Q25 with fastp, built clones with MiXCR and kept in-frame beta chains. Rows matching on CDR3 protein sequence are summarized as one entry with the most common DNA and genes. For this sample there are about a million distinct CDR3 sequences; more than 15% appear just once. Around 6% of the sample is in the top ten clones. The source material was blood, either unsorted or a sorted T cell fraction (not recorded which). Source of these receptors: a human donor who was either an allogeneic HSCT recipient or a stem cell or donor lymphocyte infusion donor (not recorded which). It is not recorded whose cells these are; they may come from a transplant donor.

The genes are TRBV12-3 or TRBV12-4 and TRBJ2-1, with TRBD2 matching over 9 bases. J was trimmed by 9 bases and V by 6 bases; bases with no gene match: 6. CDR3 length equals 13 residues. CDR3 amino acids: CASRGTSFGEQFF. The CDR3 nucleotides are TGTGCCAGCAGAGGGACTAGCTTTGGTGAGCAGTTCTTC.

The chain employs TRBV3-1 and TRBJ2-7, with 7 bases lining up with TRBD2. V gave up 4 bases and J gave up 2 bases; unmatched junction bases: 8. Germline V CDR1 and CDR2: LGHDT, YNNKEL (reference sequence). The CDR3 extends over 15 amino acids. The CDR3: CASSPGGGRPYEQYF. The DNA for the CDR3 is TGTGCCAGCAGCCCGGGAGGAGGGCGGCCCTACGAGCAGTACTTC.

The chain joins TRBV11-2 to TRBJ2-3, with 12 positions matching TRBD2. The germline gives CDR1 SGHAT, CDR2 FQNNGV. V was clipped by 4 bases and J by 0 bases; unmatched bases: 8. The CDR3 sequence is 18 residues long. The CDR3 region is CASSSGLAGHTSTDTQYF. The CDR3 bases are TGTGCCAGCAGCTCCGGACTAGCGGGGCACACTAGCACAGATACGCAGTATTTT.

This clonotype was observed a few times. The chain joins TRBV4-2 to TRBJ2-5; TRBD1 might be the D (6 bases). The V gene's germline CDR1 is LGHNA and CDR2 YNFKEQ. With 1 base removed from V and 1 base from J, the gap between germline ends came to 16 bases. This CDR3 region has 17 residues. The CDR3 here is CASSQGRAGALQETQYF. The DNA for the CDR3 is TGTGCCAGCAGCCAAGGGCGGGCAGGGGCTCTCCAAGAGACCCAGTACTTC.

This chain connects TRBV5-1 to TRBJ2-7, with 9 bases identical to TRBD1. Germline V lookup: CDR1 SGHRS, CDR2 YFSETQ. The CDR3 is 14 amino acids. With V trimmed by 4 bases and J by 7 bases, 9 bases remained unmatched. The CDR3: CASSNGTGLGEQYF. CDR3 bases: TGCGCCAGCAGCAACGGGACAGGGTTGGGGGAGCAGTACTTC. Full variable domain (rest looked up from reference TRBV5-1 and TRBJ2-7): KAGVTQTPRYLIKTRGQQVTLSCSPISGHRSVSWYQQTPGQGLQFLFEYFSETQRNKGNFPGRFSGRQFSNSRSEMNVSTLELGDSALYLCASSNGTGLGEQYFGPGTRLTVT.

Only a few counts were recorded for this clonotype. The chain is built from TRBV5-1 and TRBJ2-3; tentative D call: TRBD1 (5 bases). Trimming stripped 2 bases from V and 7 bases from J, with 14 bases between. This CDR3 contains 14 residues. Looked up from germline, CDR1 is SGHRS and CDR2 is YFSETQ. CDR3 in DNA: TGCGCCAGCAGCTTATCCCTCAGGGAAAATACGCAGTATTTT. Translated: CASSLSLRENTQYF.

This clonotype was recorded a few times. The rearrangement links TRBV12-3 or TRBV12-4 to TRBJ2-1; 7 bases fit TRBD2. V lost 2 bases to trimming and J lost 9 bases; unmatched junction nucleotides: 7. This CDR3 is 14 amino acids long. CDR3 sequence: CASSLLRELGEQFF. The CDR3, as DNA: TGTGCCAGCAGTTTATTGCGGGAGTTGGGTGAGCAGTTCTTC.

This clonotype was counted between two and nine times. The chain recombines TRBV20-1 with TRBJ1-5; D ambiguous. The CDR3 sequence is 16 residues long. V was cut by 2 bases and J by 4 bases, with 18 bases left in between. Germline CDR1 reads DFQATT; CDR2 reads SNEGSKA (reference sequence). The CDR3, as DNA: TGCAGTGCTAGATGGGAGAGTTGGGAAGGTAATCAGCCCCAGCATTTT. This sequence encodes CSARWESWEGNQPQHF.

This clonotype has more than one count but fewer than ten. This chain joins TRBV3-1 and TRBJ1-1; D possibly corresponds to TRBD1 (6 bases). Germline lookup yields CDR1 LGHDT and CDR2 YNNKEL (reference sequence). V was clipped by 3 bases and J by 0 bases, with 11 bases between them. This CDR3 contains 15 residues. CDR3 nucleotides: TGTGCCAGCAGCCAGGACGGACAGCTGAACACTGAAGCTTTCTTT. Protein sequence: CASSQDGQLNTEAFF.

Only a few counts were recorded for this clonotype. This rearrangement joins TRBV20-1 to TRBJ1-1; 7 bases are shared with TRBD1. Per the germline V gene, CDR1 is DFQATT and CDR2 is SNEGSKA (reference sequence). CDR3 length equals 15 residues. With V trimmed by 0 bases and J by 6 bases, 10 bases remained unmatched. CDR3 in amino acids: CSARDAQGQVPEAFF. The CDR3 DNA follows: TGCAGTGCTAGAGATGCGCAAGGACAGGTGCCTGAAGCTTTCTTT.

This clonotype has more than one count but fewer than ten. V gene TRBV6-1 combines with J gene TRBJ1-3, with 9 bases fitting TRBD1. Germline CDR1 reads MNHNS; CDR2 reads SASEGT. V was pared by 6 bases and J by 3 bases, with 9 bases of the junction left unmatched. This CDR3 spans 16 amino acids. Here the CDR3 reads CASRLPGQGRGNTIYF. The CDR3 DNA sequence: TGTGCCAGCAGGCTTCCGGGACAGGGCCGTGGAAACACCATATATTTT.

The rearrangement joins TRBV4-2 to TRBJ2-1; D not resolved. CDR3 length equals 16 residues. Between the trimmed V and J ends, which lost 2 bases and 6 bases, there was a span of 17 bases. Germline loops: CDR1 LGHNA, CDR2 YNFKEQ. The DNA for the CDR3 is TGTGCCAGCAGCCAACTCCCCGGACGTTCTAGCAATGAGCAGTTCTTC. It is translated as CASSQLPGRSSNEQFF.